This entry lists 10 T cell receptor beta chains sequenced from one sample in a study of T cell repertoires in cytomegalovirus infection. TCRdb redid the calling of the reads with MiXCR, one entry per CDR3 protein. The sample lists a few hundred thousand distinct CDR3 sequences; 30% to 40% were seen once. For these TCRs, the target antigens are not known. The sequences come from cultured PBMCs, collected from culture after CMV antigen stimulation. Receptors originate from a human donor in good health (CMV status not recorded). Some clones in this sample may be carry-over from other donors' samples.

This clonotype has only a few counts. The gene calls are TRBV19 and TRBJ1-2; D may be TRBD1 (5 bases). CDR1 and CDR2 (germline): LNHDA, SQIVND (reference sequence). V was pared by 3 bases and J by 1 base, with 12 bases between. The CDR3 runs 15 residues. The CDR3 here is CASSMSRDGNYGYTF. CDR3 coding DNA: TGTGCCAGTAGTATGTCCAGGGACGGTAACTATGGCTACACCTTC.

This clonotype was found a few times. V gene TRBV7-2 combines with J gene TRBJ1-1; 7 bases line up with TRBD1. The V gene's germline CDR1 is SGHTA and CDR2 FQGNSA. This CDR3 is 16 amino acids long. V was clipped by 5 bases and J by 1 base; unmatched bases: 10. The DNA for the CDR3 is TGTGCCAGCAGCGTTAACAGGGGAAGTGAGAACACTGAAGCTTTCTTT. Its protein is CASSVNRGSENTEAFF.

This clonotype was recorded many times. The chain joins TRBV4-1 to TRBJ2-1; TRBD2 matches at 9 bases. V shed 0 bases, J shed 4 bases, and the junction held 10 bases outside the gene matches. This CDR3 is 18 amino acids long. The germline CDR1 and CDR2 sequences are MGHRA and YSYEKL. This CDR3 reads CASSQDRLAGSRYNEQFF. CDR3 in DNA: TGCGCCAGCAGCCAAGATCGTCTAGCGGGATCCCGTTACAATGAGCAGTTCTTC.

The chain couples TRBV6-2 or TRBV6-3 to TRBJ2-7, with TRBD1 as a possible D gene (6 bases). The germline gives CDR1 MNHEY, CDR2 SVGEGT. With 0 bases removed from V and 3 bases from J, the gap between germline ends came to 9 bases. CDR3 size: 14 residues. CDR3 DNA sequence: TGTGCCAGCAGTTACTCAACAGGGTTCTACGAGCAGTACGTC. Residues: CASSYSTGFYEQYV.

The CDR3 DNA is TGTGCCAGCAGCTTAGCGGACAGGGTTCTGAAGACCCAGTACTTC. This sequence encodes CASSLADRVLKTQYF. V gene TRBV7-6 combines with J gene TRBJ2-5, with 8 bases lining up with TRBD1. J gave up 6 bases and V 0 bases, and 6 bases lay outside the gene matches. Germline V lookup: CDR1 SGHVS, CDR2 FNYEAQ. The CDR3 is made up of 15 amino acids.

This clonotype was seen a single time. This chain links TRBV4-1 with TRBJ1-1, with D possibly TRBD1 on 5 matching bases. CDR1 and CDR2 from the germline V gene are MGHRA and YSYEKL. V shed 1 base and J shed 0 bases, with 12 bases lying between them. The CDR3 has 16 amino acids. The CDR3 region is CASSQAVGTMNTEAFF. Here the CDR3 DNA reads TGCGCCAGCAGCCAAGCCGTGGGGACTATGAACACTGAAGCTTTCTTT.

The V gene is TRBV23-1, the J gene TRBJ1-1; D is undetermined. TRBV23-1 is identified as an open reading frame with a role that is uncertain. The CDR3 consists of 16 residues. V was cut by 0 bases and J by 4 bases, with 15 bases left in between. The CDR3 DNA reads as TGCGCCAGCAGTCAATCGGAAGGGCTCCGAGGCACTGAAGCTTTCTTT. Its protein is CASSQSEGLRGTEAFF.

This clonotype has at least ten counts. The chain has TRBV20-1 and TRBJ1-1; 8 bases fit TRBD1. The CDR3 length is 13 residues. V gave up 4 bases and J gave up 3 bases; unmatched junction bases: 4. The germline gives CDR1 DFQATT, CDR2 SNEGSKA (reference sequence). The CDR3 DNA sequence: TGCAGTGCTACGGACAGGGTGGACACTGAAGCTTTCTTT. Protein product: CSATDRVDTEAFF.

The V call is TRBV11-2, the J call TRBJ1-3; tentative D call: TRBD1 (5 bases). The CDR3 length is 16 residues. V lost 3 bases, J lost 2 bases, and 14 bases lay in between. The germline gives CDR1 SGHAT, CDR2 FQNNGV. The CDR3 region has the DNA TGTGCCAGCAGCTTGCGAGCAGGGCAGACTGGAAACACCATATATTTT. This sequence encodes CASSLRAGQTGNTIYF.

CDR3 in DNA: TGTGCCAGCACCTCAGGGGCCTCTGGGGCCAACGTCCTGACTTTC. It translates to CASTSGASGANVLTF. The chain carries TRBV6-1 and TRBJ2-6, with a possible D match to TRBD1 (6 bases). This CDR3 has 15 amino acids. The germline V gene encodes CDR1 MNHNS and CDR2 SASEGT. V shed 7 bases and J shed 0 bases, with 10 bases lying between them.